The 29 T cell receptor beta chains listed next were all sequenced from one sample in a study of metastatic and nonmetastatic thyroid tumors. Using MiXCR, TCRdb re-called clones from the PCR reads. This sample yields about 28,000 clones, of which 3.7% are seen a single time; 3.2% belongs to the top ten. All patients were treatment-naive before thyroid surgery. The sequenced sample consisted of blood. Source of these receptors: a male donor with papillary thyroid cancer or a benign thyroid nodule (not recorded which). Some clones in this sample may be carry-over from other donors' samples.

To note about this clone: The junction shows a germline mismatch at one end, possibly a read error. J is TRBJ2-5 and V is TRBV20-1, with D possibly being TRBD2 (5 bases). Germline CDR1 DFQATT, CDR2 SNEGSKA (reference sequence). CDR3 length equals 16 residues. CDR3 nucleotide sequence: TGCGGTGCTATAGCGCTGACGGTAGTCCACCAAGAGACCCAGTACTTC. This encodes CGAIALTVVHQETQYF.

This clone was observed a handful of times. The chain uses TRBV7-6 and TRBJ2-2; 9 nucleotides agree with TRBD2. There are 16 residues in the CDR3. Germline values: CDR1 SGHVS, CDR2 FNYEAQ. J gave up 7 bases and V 3 bases, and 9 bases lay outside the gene matches. DNA of the CDR3: TGTGCCAGCAGCTTGTTAGCGGGAGTGACGATCGGGGAGCTGTTTTTT. It specifies CASSLLAGVTIGELFF.

The chain's CDR3 is CASRYDRGQFNEQFF. The CDR3 coding sequence is TGTGCCAGCAGGTACGACAGGGGGCAGTTCAATGAGCAGTTCTTC. The rearrangement uses TRBV6-5 and TRBJ2-1, with TRBD1 matching over 10 bases. The junction had 8 bases not matched to a gene; V was cut back by 6 bases and J by 6 bases. Per germline, CDR1 MNHEY and CDR2 SVGAGI. The CDR3 consists of 15 residues.

This clone turned up a few times. The chain couples TRBV6-1 to TRBJ1-1, with a possible D match to TRBD1 (6 bases). Trimming left V 5 bases short and J 7 bases short, with 17 bases between. The V gene's germline CDR1 is MNHNS and CDR2 SASEGT. This CDR3 has 14 residues. The CDR3 protein is CASSTPYRAGEAFF. As DNA, the CDR3 is TGTGCCAGCAGTACGCCTTACAGGGCCGGTGAAGCTTTCTTT.

By share, this clone counts as medium-sized. The same CDR3 also results from other DNA sequences found in this sample. V gene TRBV6-2 or TRBV6-3 combines with J gene TRBJ2-6; unclear D gene. In germline, CDR1 is MNHEY, CDR2 SVGEGT. The CDR3 has 13 amino acids. V lost 7 bases and J 2 bases, leaving 6 bases between the germline ends. CDR3 nucleotide sequence: TGTGCCAGCAAGGACCCTGGGGCCAACGTCCTGACTTTC. Translated: CASKDPGANVLTF.

This clone has at least ten counts. The chain uses TRBV2 and TRBJ2-6; perhaps TRBD1 as D (6 bases). Germline values: CDR1 SNHLY, CDR2 FYNNEI. V was pared by 7 bases and J by 0 bases, with 13 bases between. The CDR3 has 16 residues. Here the CDR3 DNA reads TGTGCCAGCACCGCAGGGGCAAGCTCTGGGGCCAACGTCCTGACTTTC. It yields the protein CASTAGASSGANVLTF.

Regarding this clone: Being one base from a much bigger clone, this may be a read error. The chain employs TRBV7-2 and TRBJ2-5; possibly TRBD2 for D (5 bases). Germline CDR1 is SGHTA and CDR2 is FQGNSA. Deletions cut 5 bases from V and 7 bases from J, with 17 bases between. This CDR3 contains 14 residues. The CDR3 loop reads CASSPYTGNGTQYF. The CDR3 region has the DNA TGTGCCAGCAGCCCGTACACGGGGAACGGGACCCAGTACTTC.

V gene TRBV27 combines with J gene TRBJ2-3, with D possibly matching TRBD2 (5 bases). The germline gives CDR1 MNHEY, CDR2 SMNVEV (reference sequence). The CDR3 totals 14 residues. Trimming took off 7 bases at V and 4 bases at J, with 15 bases between the two ends. This chain's CDR3 is CASKGGRGSDTQYF. The DNA of the CDR3 is TGTGCCAGCAAGGGCGGAAGAGGGTCAGATACGCAGTATTTT.

This chain joins TRBV27 and TRBJ2-7; D is perhaps TRBD2 (5 bases). In germline, CDR1 is MNHEY, CDR2 SMNVEV (reference sequence). The CDR3 is 14 amino acids. V was shortened by 6 bases and J by 2 bases, with 14 bases between the two germline ends. The CDR3 region is CASSPTSNPYEQYF. Written as DNA, the CDR3 is TGTGCCAGCAGCCCCACTAGTAACCCCTACGAGCAGTACTTC.

This clone was recorded many times. V and J are TRBV11-2 and TRBJ1-1, with D possibly TRBD1 on 5 matching bases. V lost 5 bases and J lost 4, with 14 bases in between. There are 14 residues in the CDR3. Germline V gene sequence: CDR1 SGHAT, CDR2 FQNNGV. CDR3 sequence: CASSPQGGSTEAFF. DNA for the CDR3: TGTGCCAGCAGCCCCCAGGGTGGGAGCACTGAAGCTTTCTTT.

Only a few counts were recorded for this clone. Germline is not matched at one junction end, which may reflect a read error. V gene TRBV20-1 combines with J gene TRBJ2-7, with D possibly matching TRBD2 (6 bases). CDR1 and CDR2 (germline): DFQATT, SNEGSKA (reference sequence). CDR3 size: 14 residues. For the CDR3, the DNA is TGCAGTGCCTACCGGGACTTTAGCTCCTACGAGCATTACTTC. Translated: CSAYRDFSSYEHYF.

This clone was recorded at least ten times. V usage is TRBV20-1 and J usage is TRBJ2-3, with 8 bases aligning to TRBD2. CDR3 length equals 14 residues. V gave up 4 bases and J gave up 3 bases; unmatched junction bases: 6. Germline V gene data show CDR1 as DFQATT and CDR2 as SNEGSKA (reference sequence). The CDR3 loop is CSAKLAVVTDTQYF. CDR3 coding DNA: TGCAGTGCTAAACTAGCGGTGGTTACAGATACGCAGTATTTT.

A few counts support this clone. One junction end does not reproduce the germline sequence, and a read error may be involved. The chain has TRBV6-2 or TRBV6-3 and TRBJ1-1, with D perhaps matching TRBD1 (5 bases). This CDR3 contains 16 residues. The V gene's germline CDR1 is MNHEY and CDR2 SVGEGT. Written as DNA, the CDR3 is TGTGCCCGCAGTCACCGGGGGGTTAACATGAACACTGAAGCTTTCTTT. It translates to CARSHRGVNMNTEAFF.

In this sample, this clone turned up a few times. The V call is TRBV7-3, the J call TRBJ2-6, with D possibly TRBD2 on 6 matching bases. The CDR3 consists of 21 residues. Deletions cut 4 bases from V and 0 bases from J, with 25 bases between. The germline V gene encodes CDR1 SGHTA and CDR2 FQGTGA. The CDR3 bases are TGTGCCAGCAGCTCCCTAGCGATGTTGGTCCGTCGTAGCTCTGGGGCCAACGTCCTGACTTTC. This codes for CASSSLAMLVRRSSGANVLTF.

This clone was detected a few times. This rearrangement joins TRBV2 to TRBJ2-7; 13 nucleotides agree with TRBD2. The CDR3 is made up of 15 amino acids. CDR1 is SNHLY and CDR2 is FYNNEI in the germline V gene. With 8 bases clipped from V and 5 bases from J, the junction kept 9 bases outside the gene matches. CDR3: CASLRTSGSYDEQYF. CDR3 DNA sequence: TGTGCCAGCCTTCGGACTAGCGGGAGTTACGACGAGCAGTACTTC.

This clone was detected ten times or more. CDR3 protein: CSASAPRGPSSYEQYF. The CDR3 DNA sequence: TGCAGTGCTAGTGCCCCAAGGGGGCCTAGCTCCTACGAGCAGTACTTC. The gene calls are TRBV20-1 and TRBJ2-7; TRBD1 matches 7 bases. Trimming at V came to 3 bases and at J to 0 bases, leaving 11 bases not matched to a gene. The CDR3 runs to 16 residues. Germline values: CDR1 DFQATT, CDR2 SNEGSKA (reference sequence).

Details on this clone: At one end the junction does not follow the germline gene, possibly because of a read error. V is TRBV5-1 and J is TRBJ2-2; possible D gene TRBD1, 6 bases. CDR1 is SGHRS, CDR2 YFSETQ, per germline. The CDR3 is 15 amino acids. For the CDR3, the DNA is TGCTCCAGCAGCATAGGACAGTTTACCACCGGGGAGCTGTTTTTT. Translation gives CSSSIGQFTTGELFF.

This clone is termed medium-sized. This chain uses TRBV12-3 or TRBV12-4 with TRBJ1-3; tentatively, D is TRBD1 (5 bases). The CDR3 is made up of 14 amino acids. V was shortened by 8 bases and J by 2 bases, with 13 bases between the two germline ends. The chain's CDR3 is CASGSGTAGNTIYF. As DNA, the CDR3 is TGTGCCAGCGGCTCCGGGACTGCTGGAAACACCATATATTTT.

V and J are TRBV24-1 and TRBJ2-3, with 13 bases aligning to TRBD2. In germline, CDR1 is KGHDR, CDR2 SFDVKD. CDR3 length: 19 residues. Trimming removed 3 bases from V and 4 bases from J; junction bases left unmatched: 12. CDR3 loop: CATSDRSPLAGGPSDTQYF. For the CDR3, the DNA is TGTGCCACCAGTGATCGGTCCCCACTAGCGGGAGGGCCATCAGATACGCAGTATTTT.

V and J are TRBV7-8 and TRBJ2-2, with 7 bases matching TRBD2. The trim removed 4 bases at V and 2 bases at J, leaving 4 bases unmatched. This CDR3 is built from 15 residues. CDR1 and CDR2 from the germline V gene are SGHVS and FQNEAQ. The CDR3 bases are TGTGCCAGCAGCTCCGCGGGAGCCAACACCGGGGAGCTGTTTTTT. It is translated as CASSSAGANTGELFF.

As regards this clone: One junction end does not reproduce the germline sequence, and a read error may be involved. This chain links TRBV2 with TRBJ2-1; 16 nucleotides match TRBD2. Looked up from germline, CDR1 is SNHLY and CDR2 is FYNNEI. The CDR3 spans 14 residues. CDR3 bases: TGTGCCAGCAGTGAAGTGGGGACTAGCGGGAGGGCGATTTTC. Translating gives CASSEVGTSGRAIF. The full variable domain, its missing parts supplied by reference TRBV2 and TRBJ2-1, is EPEVTQTPSHQVTQMGQEVILRCVPISNHLYFYWYRQILGQKVEFLVSFYNNEISEKSEIFDDQFSVERPDGSNFTLKIRSTKLEDSAMYFCASSEVGTSGRAIFGPGTRLTVL.

V gene TRBV6-1 combines with J gene TRBJ2-7, with 7 bases identical to TRBD1. The trim removed 5 bases at V and 6 bases at J, leaving 10 bases unmatched. CDR3 length equals 14 residues. The germline CDR1 and CDR2 sequences are MNHNS and SASEGT. DNA for the CDR3: TGTGCCAGCAGTCCACGAAGAGGACAGGCCGAGCAGTACTTC. It is translated as CASSPRRGQAEQYF.

This clone was seen a few times. The chain links TRBV7-2 to TRBJ2-1; no clear D gene. The germline CDR1 and CDR2 sequences are SGHTA and FQGNSA. There are 16 residues in the CDR3. Trimming took 3 bases from V and 0 from J, leaving 12 bases between them. The CDR3 DNA sequence: TGTGCCAGCAGCTTCCATTTCCCGGGCTCCTACAATGAGCAGTTCTTC. Translated: CASSFHFPGSYNEQFF.

This clone is termed medium-sized. A junction end diverges from the germline sequence, so it may reflect a read error. The V gene is TRBV28, the J gene TRBJ2-7; TRBD2 agrees at 10 bases. CDR3 length equals 14 residues. CDR1 is MDHEN and CDR2 is SYDVKM in the germline V gene. This chain's CDR3 is CASSLLAGVYGQYF. The CDR3 bases are TGTGCCAGCAGTTTACTAGCGGGAGTGTACGGGCAGTACTTC.

This clone was found many times. A read error may explain this, as a much larger clone is one base away. This sequence joins TRBV6-2 or TRBV6-3 and TRBJ2-5; the D is unclear. Germline CDR1 and CDR2: MNHEY and SVGEGT. Deletions cut 6 bases from V and 1 base from J, with 12 bases between. The CDR3 loop spans 14 amino acids. The CDR3 nucleotides are TGTGCCAGCAGGCCGGCAGGTGCCCAAGAGACCCAGTACTTC. It is translated as CASRPAGAQETQYF.

This clone was seen ten or more times. The genes are TRBV20-1 and TRBJ1-6; 7 bases are shared with TRBD1. Germline CDR1 DFQATT, CDR2 SNEGSKA (reference sequence). V dropped 1 base and J dropped 10; count of bases not matched to a gene: 7. The CDR3 spans 14 residues. The CDR3 loop reads CSARATTGNSPLHF. The CDR3 nucleotides are TGCAGTGCTAGAGCAACGACAGGGAACTCACCCCTCCACTTT.

This clone was picked up a small number of times. The rearrangement uses TRBV6-2 or TRBV6-3 and TRBJ2-7; tentatively, D is TRBD1 (6 bases). There are 13 residues in the CDR3. The ends were cut back, 8 bases at V and 3 bases at J, with 14 bases in the middle. Germline V CDR1 and CDR2: MNHEY, SVGEGT. This CDR3 is CASLGDNDYEQYF. CDR3 sequence (DNA): TGTGCCAGCTTGGGGGACAACGACTACGAGCAGTACTTC.

This clone was seen a handful of times. An end of the junction differs from the germline gene, which may be a read error. V usage is TRBV28 and J usage is TRBJ1-1; 12 nucleotides agree with TRBD1. The CDR3 consists of 15 residues. CDR1 MDHEN and CDR2 SYDVKM come from the germline V gene. CDR3 nucleotides: TGTGCCACCAGTGATGGGGACAGGGGGCGAGCTGAAGCTTTCTTT. Its protein product is CATSDGDRGRAEAFF.

This clone was seen many times. This CDR3 is also generated by other DNA sequences in the sample. The genes are TRBV6-1 and TRBJ1-2; 7 nucleotides match TRBD1. V trimming: 6 bases; J trimming: 3 bases; junction bases outside the gene matches: 4. The germline V gene has CDR1 MNHNS and CDR2 SASEGT. This CDR3 comprises 13 residues. This chain's CDR3 is CASRSTGDYGYTF. The CDR3 coding sequence is TGTGCCAGCAGATCAACAGGGGACTATGGCTACACCTTC.